This TCR beta chain was captured in a study of PD-1 blockade in classical Hodgkin lymphoma. Study outcomes and limitations: Compared with healthy donors, newly diagnosed patients reportedly showed lower baseline TCR diversity.

A word on this clone: Its cognate antigen is unknown.

Germline V gene data show CDR1 as MDHEN and CDR2 as SYDVKM. This CDR3 spans 15 amino acids. V was clipped by 8 bases and J by 0 bases, with 16 bases between them. Time point indicated: cycle 4 day 1 (C4D1), after five to seven weeks of nivolumab. Each and every patient relapsed after autologous stem cell transplantation, and patients got differing brentuximab vedotin exposure. The study isolated CD8+ T cells from thawed PBMCs by magnetic negative selection. The table came from immunoSEQ multiplex PCR; TCRdb's copy has only in-frame clones and leaves some out. The top ten clones hold around 22% of a sample with around 2,900 clones, around 75% of them seen once.

This chain connects TRBV28 to TRBJ1-1, with D perhaps TRBD1 (5 bases). The sequencing used CD8+ T cells from blood, collected before the fourth cycle of nivolumab. This clonotype was obtained from a human donor with classical Hodgkin lymphoma. The CDR3 region has the DNA TGTGCCAGCGGCCTGAGGGGCGATTTGAACACTGAAGCTTTCTTT. Amino acids: CASGLRGDLNTEAFF.